This T cell receptor beta chain was recovered during a study of response to subunit inactivated influenza vaccine. Study results and caveats: Authors suggested each seasonal influenza vaccination recruits few new T cells.

MiXCR, applied by TCRdb to the RT-PCR reads, yields one record per CDR3 protein. The sample lists about 150,000 distinct CDR3 sequences; approximately 12% were seen once. This clonotype was observed a handful of times. Its target is unknown. Germline trimming cut 1 base from V and 4 bases from J; bases unmatched to any gene: 3. Germline CDR1 LGHNA, CDR2 YSLEER. The CDR3 totals 14 residues. Sequenced here: CD8+ T cells sorted from PBMCs, sampled around 25 months after vaccination. The chain has TRBV4-3 and TRBJ2-7, with 8 bases lining up with TRBD1. The receptor's source is a man aged 50 to 69 who received an inactivated influenza vaccine. CDR3 amino acids: CASSQGGQGYEQYF. CDR3 sequence (DNA): TGCGCCAGCAGCCAAGGAGGACAGGGATACGAGCAGTACTTC.